The 11 T cell receptor beta chains listed next were all sequenced from one sample in a study of blood T cell repertoires in COVID-19. This table comes from immunoSEQ multiplex PCR, and its TCRdb copy is limited to in-frame clones, with some not included. The repertoire holds under 200,000 clones, with under 85% as singletons. Sequenced material: peripheral blood. The source of these receptors is a man between 60 and 75 years old with active or convalescent COVID-19.

V gene TRBV7-6 combines with J gene TRBJ2-5; 9 bases match TRBD1. J was trimmed by 8 bases and V by 5 bases; bases with no gene match: 3. The CDR3 has 12 amino acids. CDR1 and CDR2 from the germline V gene are SGHVS and FNYEAQ. CDR3 nucleotides: TGTGCCAGCAGCGGACAGGGGTCAACCCAGTACTTC. This translates into CASSGQGSTQYF.

The rearrangement joins TRBV11-2 to TRBJ1-4; the D gene is possibly TRBD1 (6 bases). Trimming took 7 bases from V and 4 from J, leaving 10 bases between them. This CDR3 has 13 amino acids. Per germline, CDR1 SGHAT and CDR2 FQNNGV. This CDR3 reads CASTGTFNEKLFF. The CDR3 bases are TGTGCCAGCACCGGGACATTTAATGAAAAACTGTTTTTT. Together with reference TRBV11-2 and TRBJ1-4, the CDR3 gives the full variable domain: EAGVAQSPRYKIIEKRQSVAFWCNPISGHATLYWYQQILGQGPKLLIQFQNNGVVDDSQLPKDRFSAERLKGVDSTLKIQPAKLEDSAVYLCASTGTFNEKLFFGSGTQLSVL.

The chain is built from TRBV4-1 and TRBJ2-1, with D unclear. The CDR3 has 14 residues. The V gene's germline CDR1 is MGHRA and CDR2 YSYEKL. V was cut by 3 bases and J by 2 bases, with 8 bases left in between. The chain's CDR3 is CASSHSATYNEQFF. The CDR3 nucleotides are TGCGCCAGCAGCCACAGCGCTACCTACAATGAGCAGTTCTTC.

V gene TRBV21-1 combines with J gene TRBJ1-4. TRBV21-1 has pseudogene status. CDR3 size: 15 residues. CDR3 nucleotides: TGTGCCAGCAGCCTCCGCCGGAGATTTAATGAAAAACTGTTTTTT. Translating it yields CASSLRRRFNEKLFF.

J is TRBJ2-7 and V is TRBV5-4; TRBD1 aligns across 8 bases. V shed 3 bases, J shed 2 bases, and the junction held 4 bases outside the gene matches. The CDR3 sequence is 14 residues long. In germline, CDR1 is SGHNT, CDR2 YYREEE (reference sequence). Written as DNA, the CDR3 is TGTGCCAGCAGCTCCAGGGGGCCTGCCTACGAGCAGTACTTC. The encoded protein is CASSSRGPAYEQYF.

The CDR3 bases are TGTGCCAGCAGCCTCCACCCCCTAGAAGCGGGAGCCGGTGAGCAGTACTTC. Its protein product is CASSLHPLEAGAGEQYF. The V call is TRBV4-2, the J call TRBJ2-7; 8 bases line up with TRBD2. With V trimmed by 4 bases and J by 7 bases, 18 bases remained unmatched. The CDR3 sequence is 17 residues long. Germline values: CDR1 LGHNA, CDR2 YNFKEQ.

This chain links TRBV18 with TRBJ2-3; tentatively, D is TRBD1 (5 bases). CDR3 size: 15 residues. The V and J ends lost 1 base and 0 bases respectively, with 8 bases between them. Per germline, CDR1 KGHSH and CDR2 LQKENI. The CDR3 reads CASSPLGASTDTQYF. As DNA, the CDR3 is TGTGCCAGCTCACCACTAGGGGCCAGCACAGATACGCAGTATTTT.

V and J are TRBV2 and TRBJ1-1; no firm D call. The CDR3 length is 10 residues. Germline values: CDR1 SNHLY, CDR2 FYNNEI. V was clipped by 9 bases and J by 7 bases, with 9 bases between them. The DNA of the CDR3 is TGTGCCAGTACAGAGGGTGAAGCTTTCTTT. Its protein is CASTEGEAFF.

This chain uses TRBV15 with TRBJ2-6, with D unclear. The V end was cut by 0 bases, the J end by 0 bases, with 3 bases between. The CDR3 is 15 residues long. Germline V gives CDR1 LNHNV, CDR2 YYDKDF (reference sequence). The DNA for the CDR3 is TGTGCCACCAGCAGAGACATCTCTGGGGCCAACGTCCTGACTTTC. It yields the protein CATSRDISGANVLTF.

The chain carries TRBV5-6 and TRBJ2-1; D gene uncertain. Germline loops: CDR1 SGHDT, CDR2 YYEEEE. V was clipped by 0 bases and J by 0 bases, with 7 bases between them. CDR3 length: 15 residues. CDR3 region: CASSLDSFSYNEQFF. In DNA form, the CDR3 reads TGTGCCAGCAGCTTGGACAGTTTCTCCTACAATGAGCAGTTCTTC.

The chain uses TRBV29-1 and TRBJ1-5; maybe TRBD1 (6 bases). CDR1 is SQVTM and CDR2 is ANQGSEA in the germline V gene. The CDR3 runs 15 residues. With 0 bases removed from V and 7 bases from J, the gap between germline ends came to 16 bases. This CDR3 reads CSVEEGAGAGQPQHF. The CDR3 nucleotides are TGCAGCGTTGAAGAGGGAGCAGGGGCCGGCCAGCCCCAGCATTTT. Supplemented by reference TRBV29-1 and TRBJ1-5, the full variable domain reads SAVISQKPSRDICQRGTSLTIQCQVDSQVTMMFWYRQQPGQSLTLIATANQGSEATYESGFVIDKFPISRPNLTFSTLTVSNMSPEDSSIYLCSVEEGAGAGQPQHFGDGTRLSIL.